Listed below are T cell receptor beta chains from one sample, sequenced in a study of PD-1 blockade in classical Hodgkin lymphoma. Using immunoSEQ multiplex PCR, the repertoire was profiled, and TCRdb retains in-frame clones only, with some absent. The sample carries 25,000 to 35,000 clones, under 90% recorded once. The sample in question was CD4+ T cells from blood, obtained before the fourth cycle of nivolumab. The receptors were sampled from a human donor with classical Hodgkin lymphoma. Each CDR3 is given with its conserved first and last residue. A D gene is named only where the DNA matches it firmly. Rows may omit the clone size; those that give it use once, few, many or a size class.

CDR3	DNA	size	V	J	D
CASSWGQQETQYF	TGTGCCAGCAGTTGGGGACAGCAAGAGACCCAGTACTTC	once	TRBV6-5	TRBJ2-5	TRBD1
CASSIRQKGYSPLHF	TGTGCCAGTAGTATCCGACAGAAGGGTTATTCACCCCTCCACTTT	-	TRBV19	TRBJ1-6	-
CASSLVTPTEGRYTF	TGCGCCAGCAGCTTGGTTACGCCGACTGAAGGGCGCTACACCTTC	-	TRBV5-1	TRBJ1-2	-
CASSSGNTIYF	TGTGCCAGCAGCTCTGGAAACACCATATATTTT	-	TRBV7-2	TRBJ1-3	-
CASSVEGNYGYTF	TGTGCCAGCAGTGTAGAGGGGAACTATGGCTACACCTTC	-	TRBV6-1	TRBJ1-2	-
CASSLFDRYEQYF	TGTGCCAGCAGCTTGTTCGACCGTTACGAGCAGTACTTC	-	TRBV7-2	TRBJ2-7	-
CASSYGTPGTQYF	TGTGCCAGCAGTTATGGGACCCCAGGGACCCAGTACTTC	-	TRBV2	TRBJ2-5	-
CASSVAQGANTGELFF	TGTGCCAGCAGCGTAGCACAGGGGGCGAACACCGGGGAGCTGTTTTTT	-	TRBV9	TRBJ2-2	TRBD1
CASTWGRGGSYEQYF	TGTGCCAGCACCTGGGGCAGGGGAGGCTCCTACGAGCAGTACTTC	-	TRBV5-5	TRBJ2-7	-
CASSLGGYNTGELFF	TGTGCCAGCAGTCTTGGGGGGTATAACACCGGGGAGCTGTTTTTT	-	TRBV27	TRBJ2-2	-
CASSLFRDIYNEQFF	TGTGCCAGCAGCCTCTTCCGGGACATCTACAATGAGCAGTTCTTC	-	TRBV4-2	TRBJ2-1	-
CASSLKGADTQYF	TGTGCCAGCAGCTTAAAGGGCGCAGATACGCAGTATTTT	-	TRBV11-3	TRBJ2-3	-
CASSALAGGHNEQFF	TGTGCCAGCAGCGCCCTAGCGGGGGGGCACAATGAGCAGTTCTTC	-	TRBV9	TRBJ2-1	TRBD2
CASSPTANTEAFF	TGTGCCAGCTCACCCACGGCGAACACTGAAGCTTTCTTT	-	TRBV18	TRBJ1-1	-
CASSQLTANYGYTF	TGTGCCAGCAGCCAACTCACAGCTAACTATGGCTACACCTTC	-	TRBV4-2	TRBJ1-2	-
CASSENRVSNQPQHF	TGTGCCAGCAGTGAAAACAGGGTGAGCAATCAGCCCCAGCATTTT	few	TRBV2	TRBJ1-5	-
CASSKVKANEQYF	TGTGCCAGCAGCAAAGTTAAAGCTAACGAGCAGTACTTC	-	TRBV21-1	TRBJ2-7	-
CASSLARTGDYEQYF	TGTGCCAGCAGCTTAGCACGGACAGGGGACTACGAGCAGTACTTC	-	TRBV7-2	TRBJ2-7	TRBD1
CASSLEPISVVGGAYGYTF	TGTGCCAGCAGCTTAGAACCGATTTCCGTAGTAGGGGGTGCCTATGGCTACACCTTC	once	TRBV7-3	TRBJ1-2	-
CASSLSGRPSYEQYF	TGTGCCAGCAGTTTATCTGGCCGGCCCTCCTACGAGCAGTACTTC	-	TRBV27	TRBJ2-7	-
CASSQQGAVGPQHF	TGTGCCAGCAGTCAACAGGGGGCGGTAGGGCCCCAGCATTTT	-	TRBV28	TRBJ1-5	TRBD1
CASSGGPQYNEQFF	TGTGCCAGCAGCGGGGGACCACAATACAATGAGCAGTTCTTC	once	TRBV7-9	TRBJ2-1	-
CASSAKRGASTDTQYF	TGCGCCAGCAGCGCCAAGCGGGGGGCTAGCACAGATACGCAGTATTTT	-	TRBV5-1	TRBJ2-3	TRBD2
CASSHPLPGQGLNEQYF	TGTGCCAGCAGCCATCCTTTGCCGGGACAGGGATTGAACGAGCAGTACTTC	-	TRBV7-9	TRBJ2-7	TRBD1
CASSLSVASYTF	TGTGCCAGCAGCTTAAGTGTTGCGAGCTACACCTTC	-	TRBV7-9	TRBJ1-2	-
CASSFRNIQKGLNTEAFF	TGTGCCAGCAGCTTTCGGAACATACAAAAAGGGTTGAACACTGAAGCTTTCTTT	-	TRBV7-9	TRBJ1-1	-
CASSLFWNTEAFF	TGTGCCAGCAGCTTATTTTGGAACACTGAAGCTTTCTTT	-	TRBV7-2	TRBJ1-1	-
CASSPDRGGFTEAFF	TGCGCCAGCAGCCCGGACAGGGGCGGGTTTACTGAAGCTTTCTTT	-	TRBV5-1	TRBJ1-1	TRBD1
CASSLGTGSNEQYF	TGTGCCAGCAGTTTGGGGACAGGGAGCAACGAGCAGTACTTC	-	TRBV27	TRBJ2-7	TRBD1
CASSLEPGAKNTGELFF	TGTGCCAGCAGCCTAGAACCGGGGGCTAAGAACACCGGGGAGCTGTTTTTT	-	TRBV5-4	TRBJ2-2	-